This T cell receptor (beta chain) appears in the sequencing data of a study of blood T cell repertoires in COVID-19. The overall study: Samples of COVID-19 (acute and convalescent) were obtained from the United States, Italy and Spain. PBMCs, B-cell-depleted T cells, or T cells were the source of the cDNA or gDNA that made up the material.

Produced via immunoSEQ multiplex PCR; TCRdb's table is partial and in-frame only. Among 130,000 or so clones listed, around 89% were seen once. This clone was found once. The source of this sequence is a man between 65 and 80 years old with active or convalescent COVID-19. Sequenced input: peripheral blood.

The CDR3 sequence: CASSLRALAGADTQYF. DNA for the CDR3: TGTGCCAGCAGCCTCCGAGCGCTAGCGGGAGCAGATACGCAGTATTTT. The V call is TRBV11-3, the J call TRBJ2-3, with 10 bases lining up with TRBD2. V gave up 5 bases and J gave up 4 bases; unmatched junction bases: 9. Germline values: CDR1 SGHNT, CDR2 YENEEA. The CDR3 consists of 16 residues.